A single sample is the source of the 2 T cell receptor beta chains below, sequenced in a study of shared clonotypes between healthy human individuals. Clones were read by immunoSEQ multiplex PCR, and TCRdb kept only the in-frame ones, dropping some. Of 600,000 to 700,000 clones listed, about three quarters are singletons. Sequenced input: memory CD4+ T cells sorted from blood. This sample's subset: CD45RA-negative fraction. The receptors were sampled from a woman in her thirties in good health.

The chain has TRBV2 and TRBJ1-1; 9 bases map to TRBD1. The CDR3 sequence is 17 residues long. V trimming: 6 bases; J trimming: 1 base; junction bases outside the gene matches: 12. Germline lookup yields CDR1 SNHLY and CDR2 FYNNEI. As DNA, the CDR3 is TGTGCCAGCAGGGGCGCAACAGGGGGCCTTAGGAACACTGAAGCTTTCTTT. The encoded protein is CASRGATGGLRNTEAFF.

This chain joins TRBV5-8 and TRBJ1-2, with a possible D match to TRBD1 (5 bases). Trimming pared 0 bases from V and 6 bases from J, leaving 15 bases between. CDR3 length equals 15 residues. The germline V gene encodes CDR1 SGHTS and CDR2 YDEGEE. The CDR3 protein is CASSLAGDFYDGYTF. The CDR3 DNA reads TGTGCCAGCAGCTTGGCGGGGGACTTCTATGATGGCTACACCTTC.